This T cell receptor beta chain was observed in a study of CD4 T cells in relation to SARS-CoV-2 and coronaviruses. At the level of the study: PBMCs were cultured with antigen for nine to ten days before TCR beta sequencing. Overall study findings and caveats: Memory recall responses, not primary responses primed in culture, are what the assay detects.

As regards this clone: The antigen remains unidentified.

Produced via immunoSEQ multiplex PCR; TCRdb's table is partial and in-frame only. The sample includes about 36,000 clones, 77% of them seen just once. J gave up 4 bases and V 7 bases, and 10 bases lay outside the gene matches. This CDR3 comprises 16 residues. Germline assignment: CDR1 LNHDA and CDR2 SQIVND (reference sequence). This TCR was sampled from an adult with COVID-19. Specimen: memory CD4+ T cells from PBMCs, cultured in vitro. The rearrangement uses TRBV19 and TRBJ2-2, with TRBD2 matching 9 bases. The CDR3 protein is CASMDPLAGFTGELFF. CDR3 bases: TGTGCCAGTATGGATCCTCTAGCGGGATTCACCGGGGAGCTGTTTTTT.